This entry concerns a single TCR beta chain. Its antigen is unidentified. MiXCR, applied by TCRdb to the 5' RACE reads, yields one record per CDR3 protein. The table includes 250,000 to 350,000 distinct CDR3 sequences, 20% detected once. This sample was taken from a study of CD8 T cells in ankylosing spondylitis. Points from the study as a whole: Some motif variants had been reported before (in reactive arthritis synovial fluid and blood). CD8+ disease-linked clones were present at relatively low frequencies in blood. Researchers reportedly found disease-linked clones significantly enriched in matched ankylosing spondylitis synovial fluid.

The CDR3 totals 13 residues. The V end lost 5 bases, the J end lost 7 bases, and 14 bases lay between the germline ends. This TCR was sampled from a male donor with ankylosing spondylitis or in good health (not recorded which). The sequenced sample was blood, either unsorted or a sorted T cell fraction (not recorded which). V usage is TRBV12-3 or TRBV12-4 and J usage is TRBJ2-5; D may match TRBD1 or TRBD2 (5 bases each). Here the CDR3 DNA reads TGTGCCAGCAGTCCCCAGGTTGGGGGGACCCAGTACTTC. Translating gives CASSPQVGGTQYF.